The 2 T cell receptor beta chains below all came from one sample that was sequenced in a study of blood T cell repertoires in COVID-19 (dated by TCRdb to 2018 to 2021). The library relied on the immunoSEQ multiplex PCR assay. TCRdb took this table from immuneACCESS and kept in-frame rearrangements with V and J called. Such tables lack part of the clones; where checked against another copy, unresolved V genes explain under half of the gap, and the rest is unexplained. Within this sample are approximately 500,000 clones, with 70% to 90% of them counted one time only. Roughly 8% of the sample goes to the ten largest clones. Source material: peripheral blood. The source of these receptors is a woman between 45 and 65 years old with COVID-19, enrolled during active disease.

V and J are TRBV12-5 and TRBJ1-1, with D unresolved. Germline V gives CDR1 LGHNT, CDR2 FRNRAP. CDR3 length: 13 amino acids. The V and J ends lost 0 bases and 3 bases respectively, with 5 bases between them. The CDR3 is CASGLVPDTEAFF. CDR3 sequence (DNA): TGTGCTAGTGGTTTGGTACCGGACACTGAAGCTTTCTTT.

This chain joins TRBV19 and TRBJ1-2; D possibly corresponds to TRBD1 (6 bases). The CDR3 has 13 amino acids. Germline V lookup: CDR1 LNHDA, CDR2 SQIVND (reference sequence). Trimming cost V 7 bases and J 2 bases, with 11 bases left between them. This chain's CDR3 is CASMPGHNYGYTF. In DNA form, the CDR3 reads TGTGCCAGTATGCCGGGACACAACTATGGCTACACCTTC.